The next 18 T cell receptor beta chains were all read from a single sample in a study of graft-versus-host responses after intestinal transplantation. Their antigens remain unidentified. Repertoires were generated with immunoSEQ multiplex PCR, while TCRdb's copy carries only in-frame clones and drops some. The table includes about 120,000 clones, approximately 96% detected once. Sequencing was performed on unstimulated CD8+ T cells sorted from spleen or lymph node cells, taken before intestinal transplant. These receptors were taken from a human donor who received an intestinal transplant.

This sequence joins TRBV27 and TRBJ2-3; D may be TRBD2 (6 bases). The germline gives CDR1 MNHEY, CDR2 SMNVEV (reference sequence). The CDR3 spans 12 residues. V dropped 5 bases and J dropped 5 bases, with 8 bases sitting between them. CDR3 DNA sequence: TGTGCCAGCAGTCTGGGGGGAGATACGCAGTATTTT. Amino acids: CASSLGGDTQYF.

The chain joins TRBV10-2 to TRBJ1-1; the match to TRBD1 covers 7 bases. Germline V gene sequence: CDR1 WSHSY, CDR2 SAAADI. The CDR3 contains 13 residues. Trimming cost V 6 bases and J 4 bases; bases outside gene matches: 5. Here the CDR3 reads CASSQGGVTEAFF. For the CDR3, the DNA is TGCGCCAGCAGCCAGGGGGGAGTCACTGAAGCTTTCTTT.

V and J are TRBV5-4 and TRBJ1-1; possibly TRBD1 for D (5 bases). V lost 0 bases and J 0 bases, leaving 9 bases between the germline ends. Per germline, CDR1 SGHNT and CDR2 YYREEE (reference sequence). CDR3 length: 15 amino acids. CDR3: CASSLVGDLNTEAFF. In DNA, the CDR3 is TGTGCCAGCAGCTTGGTCGGGGACCTGAACACTGAAGCTTTCTTT.

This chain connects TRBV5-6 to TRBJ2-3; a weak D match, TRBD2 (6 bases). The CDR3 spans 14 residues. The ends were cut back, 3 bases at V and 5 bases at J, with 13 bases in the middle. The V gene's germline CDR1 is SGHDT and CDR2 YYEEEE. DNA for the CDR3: TGTGCCAGCAGCTGGGAGGAAGCCGGAGATACGCAGTATTTT. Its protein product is CASSWEEAGDTQYF.

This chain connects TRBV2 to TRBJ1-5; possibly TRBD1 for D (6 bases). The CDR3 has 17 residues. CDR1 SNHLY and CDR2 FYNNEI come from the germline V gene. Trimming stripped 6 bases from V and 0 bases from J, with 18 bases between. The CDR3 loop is CASRSRGQFYSNQPQHF. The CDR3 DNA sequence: TGTGCCAGCAGGTCCCGCGGACAGTTTTATAGCAATCAGCCCCAGCATTTT.

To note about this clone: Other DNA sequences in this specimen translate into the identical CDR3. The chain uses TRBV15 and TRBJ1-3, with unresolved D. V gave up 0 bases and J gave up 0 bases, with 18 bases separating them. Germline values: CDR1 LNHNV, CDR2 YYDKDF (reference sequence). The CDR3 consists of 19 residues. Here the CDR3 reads CATSRDEVPTPNSGNTIYF. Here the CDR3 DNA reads TGTGCCACCAGCAGAGATGAGGTCCCCACCCCCAACTCTGGAAACACCATATATTTT.

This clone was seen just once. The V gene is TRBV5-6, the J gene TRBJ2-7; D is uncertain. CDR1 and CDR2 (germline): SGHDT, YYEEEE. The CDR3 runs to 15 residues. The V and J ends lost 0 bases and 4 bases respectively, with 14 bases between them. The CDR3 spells CASSLALQELYEQYF. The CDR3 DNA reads TGTGCCAGCAGCTTGGCGTTGCAGGAGCTATACGAGCAGTACTTC.

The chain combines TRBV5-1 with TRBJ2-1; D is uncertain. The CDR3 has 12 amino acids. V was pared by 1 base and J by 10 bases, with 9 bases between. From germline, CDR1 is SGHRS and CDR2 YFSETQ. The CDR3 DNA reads TGCGCCAGCAGCTTGAGAGCCCCCGAGCAGTTCTTC. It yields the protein CASSLRAPEQFF.

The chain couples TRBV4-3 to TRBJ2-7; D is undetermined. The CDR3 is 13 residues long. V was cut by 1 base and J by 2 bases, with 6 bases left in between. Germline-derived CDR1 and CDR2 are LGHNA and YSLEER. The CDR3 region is CASSQGIAYEQYF. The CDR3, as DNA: TGCGCCAGCAGCCAAGGAATTGCCTACGAGCAGTACTTC.

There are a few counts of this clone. CDR3 bases: TGCGCCAGCAGCTTGGACAGCCAAAACAATGAGCAGTTCTTC. Protein product: CASSLDSQNNEQFF. J is TRBJ2-1 and V is TRBV4-3, with D maybe TRBD1 (6 bases). V shed 5 bases and J shed 5 bases, with 13 bases lying between them. Germline CDR1 LGHNA, CDR2 YSLEER. The CDR3 runs to 14 residues.

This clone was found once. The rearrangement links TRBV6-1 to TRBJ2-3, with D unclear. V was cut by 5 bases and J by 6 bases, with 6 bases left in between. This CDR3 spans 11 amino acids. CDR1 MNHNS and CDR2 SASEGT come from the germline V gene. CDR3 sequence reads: CASSLQDTQYF. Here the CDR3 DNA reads TGTGCCAGCAGTCTACAGGATACGCAGTATTTT.

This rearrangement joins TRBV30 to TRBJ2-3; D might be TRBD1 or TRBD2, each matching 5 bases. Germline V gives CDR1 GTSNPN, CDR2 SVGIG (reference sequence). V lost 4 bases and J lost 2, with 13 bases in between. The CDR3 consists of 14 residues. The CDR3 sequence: CAWTPGRITDTQYF. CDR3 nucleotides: TGTGCCTGGACCCCGGGACGTATCACAGATACGCAGTATTTT.

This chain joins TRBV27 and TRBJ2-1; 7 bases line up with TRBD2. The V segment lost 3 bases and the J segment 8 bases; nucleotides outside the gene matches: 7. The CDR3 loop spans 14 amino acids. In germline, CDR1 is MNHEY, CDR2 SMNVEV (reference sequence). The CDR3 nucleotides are TGTGCCAGCAGTTTTGGGCGGGAGAGCGATGAGCAGTTCTTC. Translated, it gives CASSFGRESDEQFF.

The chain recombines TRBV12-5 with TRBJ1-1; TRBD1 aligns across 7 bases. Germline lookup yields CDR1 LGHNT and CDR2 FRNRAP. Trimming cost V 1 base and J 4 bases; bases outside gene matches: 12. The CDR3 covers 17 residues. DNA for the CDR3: TGTGCTAGTGGTTTGGCCCAGACAGGGAACGACTTCACTGAAGCTTTCTTT. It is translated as CASGLAQTGNDFTEAFF. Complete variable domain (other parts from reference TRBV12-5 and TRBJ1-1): DARVTQTPRHKVTEMGQEVTMRCQPILGHNTVFWYRQTMMQGLELLAYFRNRAPLDDSGMPKDRFSAEMPDATLATLKIQPSEPRDSAVYFCASGLAQTGNDFTEAFFGQGTRLTVV.

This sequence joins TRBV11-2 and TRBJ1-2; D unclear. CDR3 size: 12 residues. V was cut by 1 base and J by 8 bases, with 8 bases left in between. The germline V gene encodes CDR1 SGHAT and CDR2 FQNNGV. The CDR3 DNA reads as TGTGCCAGCAGCTTAGCCCATGGCGGCTACACCTTC. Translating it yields CASSLAHGGYTF.

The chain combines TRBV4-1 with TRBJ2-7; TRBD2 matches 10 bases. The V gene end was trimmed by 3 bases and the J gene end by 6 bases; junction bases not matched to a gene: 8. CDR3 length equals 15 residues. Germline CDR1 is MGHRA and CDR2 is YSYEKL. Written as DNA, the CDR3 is TGCGCCAGCAGCCAGGCTACTAGCGGGACTGCCGAGCAGTACTTC. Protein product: CASSQATSGTAEQYF.

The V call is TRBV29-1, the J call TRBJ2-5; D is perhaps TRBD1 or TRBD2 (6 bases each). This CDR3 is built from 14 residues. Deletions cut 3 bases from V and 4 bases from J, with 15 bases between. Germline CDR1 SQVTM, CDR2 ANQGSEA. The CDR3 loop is CSVDAKGGLETQYF. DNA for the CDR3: TGCAGCGTTGATGCGAAGGGGGGTTTAGAGACCCAGTACTTC.

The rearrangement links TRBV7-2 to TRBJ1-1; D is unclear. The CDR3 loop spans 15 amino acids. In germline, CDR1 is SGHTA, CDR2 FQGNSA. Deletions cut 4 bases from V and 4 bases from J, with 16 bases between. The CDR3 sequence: CASSSWVPGSTEAFF. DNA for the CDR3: TGTGCCAGCAGCTCTTGGGTACCGGGGAGCACTGAAGCTTTCTTT.